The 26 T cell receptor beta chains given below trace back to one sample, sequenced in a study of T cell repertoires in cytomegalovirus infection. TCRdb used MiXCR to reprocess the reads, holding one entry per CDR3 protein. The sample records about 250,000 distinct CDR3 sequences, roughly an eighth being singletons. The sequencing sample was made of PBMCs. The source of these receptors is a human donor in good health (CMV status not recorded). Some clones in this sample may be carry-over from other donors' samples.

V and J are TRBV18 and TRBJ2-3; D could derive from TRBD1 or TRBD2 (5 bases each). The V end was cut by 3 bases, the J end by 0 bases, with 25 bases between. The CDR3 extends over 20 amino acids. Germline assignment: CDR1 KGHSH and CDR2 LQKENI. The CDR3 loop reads CASSPNYGRFRGYSTDTQYF. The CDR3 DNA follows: TGTGCCAGCTCACCTAACTATGGTCGGTTTCGGGGCTATAGCACAGATACGCAGTATTTT.

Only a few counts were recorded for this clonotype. CDR3 coding DNA: TGTGCCAGCAGTGAATCGGACAGGGGTTGGCAGCCCCAGCATTTT. Residues: CASSESDRGWQPQHF. The V call is TRBV2, the J call TRBJ1-5; 9 nucleotides align to TRBD1. The germline CDR1 and CDR2 sequences are SNHLY and FYNNEI. This CDR3 spans 15 amino acids. V gave up 2 bases and J gave up 7 bases; unmatched junction bases: 6.

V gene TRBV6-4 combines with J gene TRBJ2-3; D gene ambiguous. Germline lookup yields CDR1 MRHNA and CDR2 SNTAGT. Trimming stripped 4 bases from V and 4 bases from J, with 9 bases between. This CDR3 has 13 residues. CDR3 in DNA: TGTGCCAGCAGTGTGGAGCTAGCAGATACGCAGTATTTT. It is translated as CASSVELADTQYF.

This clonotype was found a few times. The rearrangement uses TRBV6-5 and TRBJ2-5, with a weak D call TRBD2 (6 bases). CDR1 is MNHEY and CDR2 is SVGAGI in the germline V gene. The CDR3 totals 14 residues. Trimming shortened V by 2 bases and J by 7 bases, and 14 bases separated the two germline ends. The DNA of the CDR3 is TGTGCCAGCAGTTACCTGGGGGGAGGAGGGACCCAGTACTTC. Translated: CASSYLGGGGTQYF.

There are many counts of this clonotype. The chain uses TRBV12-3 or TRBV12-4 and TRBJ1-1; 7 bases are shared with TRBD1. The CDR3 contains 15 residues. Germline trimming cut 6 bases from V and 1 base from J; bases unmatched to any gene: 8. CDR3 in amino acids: CASSFTRGENTEAFF. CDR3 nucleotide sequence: TGTGCCAGCAGCTTCACCAGGGGGGAGAACACTGAAGCTTTCTTT.

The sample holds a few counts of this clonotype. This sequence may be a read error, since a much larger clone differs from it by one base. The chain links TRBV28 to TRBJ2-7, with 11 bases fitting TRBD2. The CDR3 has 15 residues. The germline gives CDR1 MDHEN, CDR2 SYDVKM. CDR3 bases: TGTGCCAGCACCCGGACTAGCGGGTTCTCCTACGATCAGTACTTC. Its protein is CASTRTSGFSYDQYF.

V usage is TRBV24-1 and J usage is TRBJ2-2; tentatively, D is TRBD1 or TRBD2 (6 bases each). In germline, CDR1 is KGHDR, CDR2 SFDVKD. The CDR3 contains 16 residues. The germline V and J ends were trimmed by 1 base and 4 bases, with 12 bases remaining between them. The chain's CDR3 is CATSDFSGGRTGELFF. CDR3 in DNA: TGTGCCACCAGTGATTTCTCTGGGGGGCGCACCGGGGAGCTGTTTTTT.

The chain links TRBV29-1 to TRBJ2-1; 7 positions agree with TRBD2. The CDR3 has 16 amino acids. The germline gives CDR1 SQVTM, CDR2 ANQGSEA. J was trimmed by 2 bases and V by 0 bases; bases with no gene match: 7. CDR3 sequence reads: CSVEDRLAATYNEQFF. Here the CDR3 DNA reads TGCAGCGTTGAAGATCGCCTAGCGGCCACCTACAATGAGCAGTTCTTC.

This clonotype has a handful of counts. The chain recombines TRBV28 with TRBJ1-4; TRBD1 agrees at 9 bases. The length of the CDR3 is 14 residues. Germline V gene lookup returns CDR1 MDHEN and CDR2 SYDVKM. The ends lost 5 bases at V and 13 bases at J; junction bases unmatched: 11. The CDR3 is CASSSGTGTGRLFF. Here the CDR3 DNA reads TGTGCCAGCAGTAGTGGGACAGGGACGGGGCGACTGTTTTTT.

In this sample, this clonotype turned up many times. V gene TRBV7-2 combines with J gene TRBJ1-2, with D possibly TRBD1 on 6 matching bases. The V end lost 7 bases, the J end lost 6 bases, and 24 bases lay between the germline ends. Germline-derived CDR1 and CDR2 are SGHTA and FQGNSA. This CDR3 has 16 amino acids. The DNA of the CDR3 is TGTGCCAGCACCCAAGATACGACAAACAGGGCGAATGGCTACACCTTC. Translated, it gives CASTQDTTNRANGYTF.

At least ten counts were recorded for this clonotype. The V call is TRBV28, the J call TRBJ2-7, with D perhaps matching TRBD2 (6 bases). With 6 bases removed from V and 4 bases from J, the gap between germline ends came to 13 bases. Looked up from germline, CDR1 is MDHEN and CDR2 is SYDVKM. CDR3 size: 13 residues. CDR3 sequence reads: CASRFPSGYEQYF. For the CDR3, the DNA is TGTGCCAGCAGATTCCCGAGCGGGTACGAGCAGTACTTC.

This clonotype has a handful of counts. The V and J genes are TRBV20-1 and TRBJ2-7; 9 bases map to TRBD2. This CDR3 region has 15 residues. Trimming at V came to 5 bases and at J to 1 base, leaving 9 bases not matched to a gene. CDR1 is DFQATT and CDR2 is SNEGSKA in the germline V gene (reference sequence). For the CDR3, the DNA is TGCAGTGCTTCCCCGCCAGCGGGAGGATCCTACGAGCAGTACTTC. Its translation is CSASPPAGGSYEQYF.

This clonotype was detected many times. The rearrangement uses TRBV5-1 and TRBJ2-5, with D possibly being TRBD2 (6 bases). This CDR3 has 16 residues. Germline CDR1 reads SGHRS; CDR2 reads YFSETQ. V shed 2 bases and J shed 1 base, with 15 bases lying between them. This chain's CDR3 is CASSFRGSGIQETQYF. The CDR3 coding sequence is TGCGCCAGCAGCTTTCGGGGGAGTGGGATCCAAGAGACCCAGTACTTC.

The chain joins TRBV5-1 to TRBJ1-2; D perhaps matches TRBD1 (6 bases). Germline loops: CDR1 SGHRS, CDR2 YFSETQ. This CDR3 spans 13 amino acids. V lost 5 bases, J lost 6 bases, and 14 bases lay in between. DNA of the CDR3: TGCGCCAGCAGACTGGACAGTAGAGATGGCTACACCTTC. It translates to CASRLDSRDGYTF.

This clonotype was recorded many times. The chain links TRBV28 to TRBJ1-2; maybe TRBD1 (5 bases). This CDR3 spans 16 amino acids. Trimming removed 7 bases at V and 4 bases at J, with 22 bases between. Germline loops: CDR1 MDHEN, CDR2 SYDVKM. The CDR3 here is CASTHPVGQAGYGYTF. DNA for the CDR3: TGTGCCAGCACCCACCCGGTGGGGCAGGCGGGCTATGGCTACACCTTC.

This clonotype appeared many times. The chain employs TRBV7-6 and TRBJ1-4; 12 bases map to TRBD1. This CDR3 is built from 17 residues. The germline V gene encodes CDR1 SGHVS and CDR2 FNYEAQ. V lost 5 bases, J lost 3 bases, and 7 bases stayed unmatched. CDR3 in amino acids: CASSGGTGGASNEKLFF. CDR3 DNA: TGTGCCAGCAGCGGAGGGACAGGGGGCGCCTCTAATGAAAAACTGTTTTTT.

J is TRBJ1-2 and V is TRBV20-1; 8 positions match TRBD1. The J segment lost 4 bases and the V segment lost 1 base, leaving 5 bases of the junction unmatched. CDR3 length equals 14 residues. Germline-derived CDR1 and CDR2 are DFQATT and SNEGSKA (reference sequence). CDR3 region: CSARATGGIYGYTF. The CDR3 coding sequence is TGCAGTGCTAGAGCAACAGGGGGGATCTATGGCTACACCTTC.

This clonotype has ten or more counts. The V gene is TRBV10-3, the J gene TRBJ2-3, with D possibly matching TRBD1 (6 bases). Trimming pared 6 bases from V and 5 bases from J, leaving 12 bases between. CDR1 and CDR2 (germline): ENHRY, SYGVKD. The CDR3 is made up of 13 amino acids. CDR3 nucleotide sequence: TGTGCCATCAGAATCCAGGGGCGAGATACGCAGTATTTT. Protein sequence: CAIRIQGRDTQYF.

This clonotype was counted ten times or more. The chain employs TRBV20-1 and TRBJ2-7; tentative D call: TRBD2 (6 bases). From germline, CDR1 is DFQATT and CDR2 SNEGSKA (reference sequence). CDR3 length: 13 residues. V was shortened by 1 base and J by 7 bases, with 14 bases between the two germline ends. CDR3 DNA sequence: TGCAGTGCTAGAGTTGGGAGGATAGGGGAGCAGTACTTC. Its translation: CSARVGRIGEQYF.

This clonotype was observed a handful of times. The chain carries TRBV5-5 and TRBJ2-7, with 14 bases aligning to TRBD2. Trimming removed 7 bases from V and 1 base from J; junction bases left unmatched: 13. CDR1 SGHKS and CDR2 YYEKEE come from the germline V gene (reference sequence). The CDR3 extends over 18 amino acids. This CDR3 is CASAPGLAGVGASYEQYF. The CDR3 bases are TGTGCCAGCGCGCCGGGACTAGCGGGAGTCGGGGCTTCCTACGAGCAGTACTTC.

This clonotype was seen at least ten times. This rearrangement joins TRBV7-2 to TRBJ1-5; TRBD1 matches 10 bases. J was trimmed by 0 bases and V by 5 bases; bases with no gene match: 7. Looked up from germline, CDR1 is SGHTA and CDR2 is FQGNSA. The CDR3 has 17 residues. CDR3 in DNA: TGTGCCAGCAGCGCCAGGACAGGGGGGGATAGCAATCAGCCCCAGCATTTT. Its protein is CASSARTGGDSNQPQHF.

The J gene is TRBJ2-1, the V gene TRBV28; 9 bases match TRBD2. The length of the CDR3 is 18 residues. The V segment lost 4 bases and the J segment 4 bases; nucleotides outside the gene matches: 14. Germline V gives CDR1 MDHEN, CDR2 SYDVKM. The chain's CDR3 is CASSSGLASGGIYNEQFF. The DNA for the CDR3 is TGTGCCAGCAGTTCGGGACTAGCATCGGGGGGGATATACAATGAGCAGTTCTTC.

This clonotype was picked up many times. The CDR3 DNA follows: TGTGCCACCAGCGGGACCCCCCCCTACAATGAGCAGTTCTTC. Residues: CATSGTPPYNEQFF. The genes are TRBV24-1 and TRBJ2-1, with D perhaps matching TRBD1 or TRBD2 (5 bases each). Germline V gene lookup returns CDR1 KGHDR and CDR2 SFDVKD. V was clipped by 7 bases and J by 2 bases, with 11 bases between them. This CDR3 spans 14 amino acids.

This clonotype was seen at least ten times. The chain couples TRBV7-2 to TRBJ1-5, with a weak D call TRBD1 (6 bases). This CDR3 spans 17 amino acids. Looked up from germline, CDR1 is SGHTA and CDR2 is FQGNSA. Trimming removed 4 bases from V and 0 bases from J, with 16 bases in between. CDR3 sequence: CASSSSPTGYSNQPQHF. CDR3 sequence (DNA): TGTGCCAGCAGCTCCTCCCCCACAGGGTATAGCAATCAGCCCCAGCATTTT.

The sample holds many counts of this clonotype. The DNA of the CDR3 is TGTGCCAGCAGCTTAGCTCTCTTTTATGGCTACACCTTC. Amino acids: CASSLALFYGYTF. The chain links TRBV7-2 to TRBJ1-2; D not resolved. The CDR3 sequence is 13 residues long. Germline-derived CDR1 and CDR2 are SGHTA and FQGNSA. Trimming shortened V by 0 bases and J by 5 bases, and 7 bases separated the two germline ends.

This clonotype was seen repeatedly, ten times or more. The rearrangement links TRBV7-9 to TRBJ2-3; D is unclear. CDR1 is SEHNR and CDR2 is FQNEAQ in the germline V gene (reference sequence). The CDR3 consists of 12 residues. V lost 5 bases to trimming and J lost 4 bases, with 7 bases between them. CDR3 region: CASSGNADTQYF. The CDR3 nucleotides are TGTGCCAGCAGCGGGAACGCAGATACGCAGTATTTT.